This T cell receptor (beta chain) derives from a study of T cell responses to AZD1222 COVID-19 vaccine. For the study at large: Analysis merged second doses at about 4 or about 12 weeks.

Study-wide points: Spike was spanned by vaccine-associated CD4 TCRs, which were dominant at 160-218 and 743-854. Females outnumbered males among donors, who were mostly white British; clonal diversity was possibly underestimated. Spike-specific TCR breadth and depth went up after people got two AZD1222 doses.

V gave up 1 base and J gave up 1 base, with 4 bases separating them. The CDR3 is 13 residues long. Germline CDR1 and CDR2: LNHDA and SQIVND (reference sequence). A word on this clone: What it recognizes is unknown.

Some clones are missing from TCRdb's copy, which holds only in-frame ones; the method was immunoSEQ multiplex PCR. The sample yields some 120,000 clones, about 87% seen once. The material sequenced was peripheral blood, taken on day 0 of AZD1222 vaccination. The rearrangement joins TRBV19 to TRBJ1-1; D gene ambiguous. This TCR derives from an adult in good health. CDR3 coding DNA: TGTGCCAGTAGTATAGTGGCGAACACTGAAGCTTTCTTT. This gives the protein CASSIVANTEAFF. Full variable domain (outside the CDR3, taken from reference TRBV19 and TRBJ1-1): DGGITQSPKYLFRKEGQNVTLSCEQNLNHDAMYWYRQDPGQGLRLIYYSQIVNDFQKGDIAEGYSVSREKKESFPLTVTSAQKNPTAFYLCASSIVANTEAFFGQGTRLTVV.